The entry below gives a single T cell receptor beta chain sequence along with its context. The sample originates from a study of shared clonotypes between healthy human individuals. All of the donors resided in Nashville, Tennessee, and each was a Caucasian adult. CDR1 SQVTM and CDR2 ANQGSEA come from the germline V gene. The J segment lost 4 bases and the V segment lost 4 bases, leaving 9 bases of the junction unmatched. CDR3 length: 15 amino acids. This table comes from immunoSEQ multiplex PCR, and its TCRdb copy is limited to in-frame clones, with some not included. This table holds about 500,000 clones, approximately 71% found once.

The chain couples TRBV29-1 to TRBJ2-3; TRBD1 matches at 9 bases. Sequencing was done on a sample of PBMCs. The origin of this receptor is a woman aged 40 to 50 in good health. Some clones in this sample may be carry-over from other donors' samples. In nucleotides, the CDR3 is TGCAGCGTTGCTGCCAGGGACAGGGCTTCAGATACGCAGTATTTT. It yields the protein CSVAARDRASDTQYF.